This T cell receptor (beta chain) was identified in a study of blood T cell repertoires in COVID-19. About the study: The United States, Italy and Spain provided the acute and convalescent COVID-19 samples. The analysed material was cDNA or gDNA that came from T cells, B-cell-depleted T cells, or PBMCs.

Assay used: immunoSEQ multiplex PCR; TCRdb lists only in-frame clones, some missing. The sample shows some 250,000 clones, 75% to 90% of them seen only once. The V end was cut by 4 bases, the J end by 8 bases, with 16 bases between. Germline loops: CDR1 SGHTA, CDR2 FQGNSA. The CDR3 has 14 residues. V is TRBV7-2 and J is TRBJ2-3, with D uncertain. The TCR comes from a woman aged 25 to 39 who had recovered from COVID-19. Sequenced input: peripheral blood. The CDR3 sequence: CASSSDARAGTQYF. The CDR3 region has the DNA TGTGCCAGCAGCTCCGACGCCCGAGCAGGTACGCAGTATTTT.